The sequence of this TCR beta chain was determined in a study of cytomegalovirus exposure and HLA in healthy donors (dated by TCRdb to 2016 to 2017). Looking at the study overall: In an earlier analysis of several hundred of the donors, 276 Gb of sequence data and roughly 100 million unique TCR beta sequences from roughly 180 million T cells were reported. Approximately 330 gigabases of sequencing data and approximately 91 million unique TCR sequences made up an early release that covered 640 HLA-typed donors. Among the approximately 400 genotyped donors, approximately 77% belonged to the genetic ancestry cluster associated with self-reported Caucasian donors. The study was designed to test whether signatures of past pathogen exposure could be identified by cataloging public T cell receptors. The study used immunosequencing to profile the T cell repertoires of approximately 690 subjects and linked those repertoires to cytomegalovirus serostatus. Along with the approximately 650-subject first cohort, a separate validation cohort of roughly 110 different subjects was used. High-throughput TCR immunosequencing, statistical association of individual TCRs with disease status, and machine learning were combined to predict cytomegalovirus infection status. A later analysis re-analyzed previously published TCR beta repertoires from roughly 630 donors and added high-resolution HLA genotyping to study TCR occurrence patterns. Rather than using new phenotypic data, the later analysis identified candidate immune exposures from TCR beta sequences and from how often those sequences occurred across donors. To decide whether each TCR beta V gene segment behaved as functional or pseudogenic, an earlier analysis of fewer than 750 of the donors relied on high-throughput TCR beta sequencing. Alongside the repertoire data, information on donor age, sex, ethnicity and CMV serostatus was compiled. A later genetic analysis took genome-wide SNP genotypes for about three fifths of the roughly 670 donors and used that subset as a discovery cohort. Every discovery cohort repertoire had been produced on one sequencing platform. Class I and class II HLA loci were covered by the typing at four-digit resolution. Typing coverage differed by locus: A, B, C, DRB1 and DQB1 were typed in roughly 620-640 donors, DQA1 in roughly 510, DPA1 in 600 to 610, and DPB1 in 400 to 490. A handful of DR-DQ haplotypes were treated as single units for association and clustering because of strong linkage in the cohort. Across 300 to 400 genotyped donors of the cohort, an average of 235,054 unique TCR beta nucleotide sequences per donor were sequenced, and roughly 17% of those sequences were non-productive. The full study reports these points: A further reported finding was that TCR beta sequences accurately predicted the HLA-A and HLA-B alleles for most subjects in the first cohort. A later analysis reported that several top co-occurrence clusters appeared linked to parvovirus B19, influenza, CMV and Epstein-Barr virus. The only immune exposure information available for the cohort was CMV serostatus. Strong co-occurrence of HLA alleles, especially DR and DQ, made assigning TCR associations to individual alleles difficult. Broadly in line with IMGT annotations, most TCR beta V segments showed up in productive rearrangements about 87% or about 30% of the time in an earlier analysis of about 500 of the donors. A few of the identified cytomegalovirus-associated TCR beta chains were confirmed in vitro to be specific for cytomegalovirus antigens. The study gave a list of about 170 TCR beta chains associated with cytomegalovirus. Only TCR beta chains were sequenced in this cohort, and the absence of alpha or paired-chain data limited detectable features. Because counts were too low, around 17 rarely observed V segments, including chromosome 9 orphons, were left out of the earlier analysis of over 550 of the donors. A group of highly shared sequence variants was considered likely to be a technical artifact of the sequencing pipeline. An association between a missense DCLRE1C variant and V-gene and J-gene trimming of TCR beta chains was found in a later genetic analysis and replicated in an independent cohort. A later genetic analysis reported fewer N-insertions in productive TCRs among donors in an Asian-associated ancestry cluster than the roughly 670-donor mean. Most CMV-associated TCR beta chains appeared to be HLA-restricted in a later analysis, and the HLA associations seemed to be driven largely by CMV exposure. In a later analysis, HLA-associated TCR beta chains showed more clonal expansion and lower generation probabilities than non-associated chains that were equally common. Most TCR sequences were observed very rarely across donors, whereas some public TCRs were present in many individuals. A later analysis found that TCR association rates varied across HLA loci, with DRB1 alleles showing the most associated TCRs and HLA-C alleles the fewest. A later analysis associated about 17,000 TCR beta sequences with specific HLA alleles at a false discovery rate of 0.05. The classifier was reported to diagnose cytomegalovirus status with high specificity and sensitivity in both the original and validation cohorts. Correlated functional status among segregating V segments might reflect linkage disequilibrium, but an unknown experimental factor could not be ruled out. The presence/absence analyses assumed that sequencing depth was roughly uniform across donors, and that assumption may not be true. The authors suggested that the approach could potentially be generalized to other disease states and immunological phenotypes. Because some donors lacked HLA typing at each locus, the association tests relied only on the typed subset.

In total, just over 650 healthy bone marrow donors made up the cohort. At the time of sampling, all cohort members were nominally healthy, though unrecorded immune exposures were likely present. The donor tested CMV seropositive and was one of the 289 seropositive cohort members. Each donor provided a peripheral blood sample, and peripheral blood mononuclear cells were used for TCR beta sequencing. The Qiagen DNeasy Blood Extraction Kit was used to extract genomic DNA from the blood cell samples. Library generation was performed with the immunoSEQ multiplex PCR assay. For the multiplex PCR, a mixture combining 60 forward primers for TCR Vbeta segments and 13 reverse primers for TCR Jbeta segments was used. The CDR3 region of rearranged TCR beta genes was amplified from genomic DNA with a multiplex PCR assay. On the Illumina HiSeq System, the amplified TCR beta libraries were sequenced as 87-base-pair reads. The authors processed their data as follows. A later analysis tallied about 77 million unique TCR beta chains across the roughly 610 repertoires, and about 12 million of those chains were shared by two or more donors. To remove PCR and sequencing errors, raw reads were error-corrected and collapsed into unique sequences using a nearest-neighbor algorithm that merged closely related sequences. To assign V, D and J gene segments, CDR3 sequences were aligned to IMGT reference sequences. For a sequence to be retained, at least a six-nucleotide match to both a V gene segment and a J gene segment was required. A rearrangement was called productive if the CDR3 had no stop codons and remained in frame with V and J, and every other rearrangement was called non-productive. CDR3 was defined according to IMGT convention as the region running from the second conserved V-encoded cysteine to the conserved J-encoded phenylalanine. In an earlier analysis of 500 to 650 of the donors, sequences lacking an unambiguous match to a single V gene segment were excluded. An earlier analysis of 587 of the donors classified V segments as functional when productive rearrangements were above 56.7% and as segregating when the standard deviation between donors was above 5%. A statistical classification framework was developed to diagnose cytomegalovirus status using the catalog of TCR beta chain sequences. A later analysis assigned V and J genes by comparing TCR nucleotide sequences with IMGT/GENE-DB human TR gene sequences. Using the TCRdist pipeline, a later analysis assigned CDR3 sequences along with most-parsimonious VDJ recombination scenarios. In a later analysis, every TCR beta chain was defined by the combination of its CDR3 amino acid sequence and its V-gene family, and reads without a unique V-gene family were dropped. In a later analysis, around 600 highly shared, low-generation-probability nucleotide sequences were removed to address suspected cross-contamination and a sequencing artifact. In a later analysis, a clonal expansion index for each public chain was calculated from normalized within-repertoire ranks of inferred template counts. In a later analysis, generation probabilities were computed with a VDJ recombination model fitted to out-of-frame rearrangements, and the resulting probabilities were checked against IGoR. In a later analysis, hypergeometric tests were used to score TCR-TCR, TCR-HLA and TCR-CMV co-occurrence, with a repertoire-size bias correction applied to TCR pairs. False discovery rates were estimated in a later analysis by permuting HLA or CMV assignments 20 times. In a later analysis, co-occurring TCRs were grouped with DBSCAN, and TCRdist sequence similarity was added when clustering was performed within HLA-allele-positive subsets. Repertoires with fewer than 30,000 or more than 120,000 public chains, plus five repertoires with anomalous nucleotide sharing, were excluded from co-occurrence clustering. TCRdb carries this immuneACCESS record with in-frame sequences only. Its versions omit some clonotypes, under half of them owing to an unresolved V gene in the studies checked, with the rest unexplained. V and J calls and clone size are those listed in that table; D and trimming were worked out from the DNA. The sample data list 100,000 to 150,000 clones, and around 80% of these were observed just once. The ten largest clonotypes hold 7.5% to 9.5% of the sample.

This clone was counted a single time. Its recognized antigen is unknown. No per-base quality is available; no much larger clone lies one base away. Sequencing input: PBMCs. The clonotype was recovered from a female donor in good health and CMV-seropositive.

DNA sequence: TGTGCCAGCAGTTTAAGCACAGGGTACACGGACACTGAAGCTTTCTTT. The resulting protein is CASSLSTGYTDTEAFF. Recombination connected TRBV28 to TRBJ1-1; the D gene is possibly TRBD1, with 6 bases matching. The CDR1 and CDR2 encoded by the germline V gene are MDHEN and SYDVKM. Cut back by 2 bases and 3 bases, the V and J ends lie 16 bases apart. The CDR3 contains 16 residues, cysteine and phenylalanine counted. Only CDR3 DNA is held: 48 bases, read in frame from base 1.